This T cell receptor beta chain was captured by sequencing in a study of shared clonotypes between healthy human individuals (dated by TCRdb to the early 2020s). Regarding the complete study: Three men and a couple of women, aged 18 to 49 years, made up the cohort. Blood TCR repertoires of a handful of healthy adults were deeply sequenced to estimate repertoire size and the extent of clonotype sharing between individuals. Each donor's leukapheresis produced roughly between roughly 0.85 and 9.5 billion PBMCs. Libraries were prepared and TCR repertoires were sequenced by different laboratories using diverse techniques, in order to increase sequencing depth and limit assay-specific biases.

Looking up the germline V gene yields CDR1 SGHDN and CDR2 FVKESK. The CDR3 has 16 amino acids, counting the end cysteine and phenylalanine. Only the CDR3 region is kept as DNA, spanning 48 bases read in frame from base 1. The germline V end is reduced by 4 bases and the J end by 9 bases; junction bases left unmatched: 15. Donors were healthy HIV-negative adults with no recently reported acute infections or vaccinations. Every donor was a Caucasian adult residing in Nashville, Tennessee, USA. In the unsorted samples, approximately 85 million PBMCs were counted, and genomic DNA was extracted using the QIAamp DNA Blood Mini kit. Blood was collected by leukapheresis, and PBMCs were isolated by Ficoll-Histopaque density gradient centrifugation and then cryopreserved in liquid nitrogen vapor phase. Using the deep immunoSEQ assay, TCR CDR3 regions were amplified from genomic DNA by multiplex PCR. Extracted genomic DNA from each cell subset was distributed evenly across all wells of several immunoSEQ 96-well plates, and each plate was treated as a replicate. Each replicate PCR for unsorted PBMC received roughly 0.3 ug genomic DNA, equal to 30,000 or so T cell genomes. Unsorted PBMC genomic DNA was sequenced across ten immunoSEQ deep assay plates. Purified libraries were measured with a Qubit 3.0 fluorometer, size-checked on a Bioanalyzer 2100, and measured again with the KAPA Library Quantification kit. A separate single-read 150-cycle Illumina NextSeq 550 flow cell was used to sequence each immunoSEQ 96-well plate. Regarding the original processing steps: Because the immunoSEQ output held only junctional sequences and lacked quality scores, the filtering could not match the filtering applied to full-length reads. To assign V/J genes and CDR3, sequences were annotated using PyIR, a Python wrapper for IgBLAST v1.9, with IMGT germline references. Reads were removed for weak V/J assignments (E-value above 1e-6), missing CDR3, stop codons, out-of-frame junctions, or ambiguous translated residues. V3J clonotypes were defined as sequences sharing an identical inferred V gene, J gene, and CDR3 amino acid sequence. Percentage overlap between repertoires was computed as shared unique clonotypes divided by the size of the smaller repertoire. Richness of each repertoire was evaluated using RTK rarefaction, the Chao1 estimator, and Recon v2.1 estimates of unobserved clonotypes. Not all clones reach the TCRdb copy of this immuneACCESS table, which keeps in-frame sequences only. Checked studies attribute under half of the gap to unresolved V genes and leave the rest unexplained. D and trimming were read from the DNA, whereas the V and J calls and clone size are those reported in that table. Within this sample are 470,000 or so clones, with around four fifths of them counted one time only. Jointly, the top ten make up around 13% of the sample.

As regards this clone: What this receptor recognizes is not known. The input lacks base qualities; no much larger clone sits a single base away.

On the study overall, not on this receptor specifically: Only blood was sampled, and tissue TCR repertoires likely differ from those in blood. Because the study included only a small number of donors, the genetic and exposure-history diversity represented was limited. Pairwise subsampling indicated that sequencing depth was expected to affect the degree of clonotype sharing among donors.

The receptor chain draws on TRBV14 and TRBJ2-1; 7 middle bases align to TRBD2. Source material: PBMCs. This clonotype was obtained from a woman between 35 and 50 years old in good health. Some clones in this sample may be carry-over from other donors' samples. The CDR3 amino acid sequence is: CASSPRTRGRIGEQFF. The DNA sequence is as follows: TGTGCCAGCAGCCCCCGTACTCGCGGGAGAATCGGTGAGCAGTTCTTC.